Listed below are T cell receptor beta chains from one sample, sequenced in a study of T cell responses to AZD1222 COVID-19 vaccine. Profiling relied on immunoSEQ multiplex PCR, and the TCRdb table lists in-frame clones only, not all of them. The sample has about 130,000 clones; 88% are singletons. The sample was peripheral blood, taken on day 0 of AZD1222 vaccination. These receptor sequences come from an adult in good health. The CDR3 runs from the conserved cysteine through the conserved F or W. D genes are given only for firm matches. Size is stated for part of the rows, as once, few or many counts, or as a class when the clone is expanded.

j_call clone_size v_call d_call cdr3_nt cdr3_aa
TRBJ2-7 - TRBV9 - TGTGCCAGCAGCGTAGGGGGGGTCGCGAGGGAGCAGTACTTC CASSVGGVAREQYF
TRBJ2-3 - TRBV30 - TGTGCCTTGACGAGGGCGGGAGATACGCAGTATTTT CALTRAGDTQYF
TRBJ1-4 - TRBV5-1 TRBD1 TGCGCCAGCAGCCGGGACAGGGGGTCCTCGCCAGGAAAACTGTTTTTT CASSRDRGSSPGKLFF
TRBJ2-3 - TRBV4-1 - TGCGCCAGCAGTCAAGTGGGGTGGGGGGGCACAGATACGCAGTATTTT CASSQVGWGGTDTQYF
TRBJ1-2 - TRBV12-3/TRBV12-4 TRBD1 TGTGCCAGCAGTGGACAGGGGGCACGAGGCTACACCTTC CASSGQGARGYTF
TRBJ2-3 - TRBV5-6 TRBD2 TGTGCCAGCAGCTTACAGGGACTAGCGGGTGGCGATACGCAGTATTTT CASSLQGLAGGDTQYF
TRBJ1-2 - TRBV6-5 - TGTGCCAGCACCAGAGACGGTTTTAACTATGGCTACACCTTC CASTRDGFNYGYTF
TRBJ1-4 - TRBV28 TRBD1 TGTGCCAGCAGTCCCCCCCAGACAGGGGCTGAAAAACTGTTTTTT CASSPPQTGAEKLFF
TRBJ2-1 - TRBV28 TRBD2 TGTGCCAGCAGTTCGGGACTAGCGGGAGGGGAACAGTTCTTC CASSSGLAGGEQFF
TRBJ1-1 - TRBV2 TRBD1 TGTGCCAGCACTGGGACAGGGCTGAACACTGAAGCTTTCTTT CASTGTGLNTEAFF
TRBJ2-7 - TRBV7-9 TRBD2 TGTGCCAGCAGCTTCCCTAGTGGTAGCGGGAGCTACGAGCAGTACTTC CASSFPSGSGSYEQYF
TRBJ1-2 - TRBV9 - TGTGCCAGCAGCGCAACATGGGACCGCGGCTATGGCTACACCTTC CASSATWDRGYGYTF
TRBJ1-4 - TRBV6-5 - TGTGCCAGCAGTCCCAGTACAACTAATGAAAAACTGTTTTTT CASSPSTTNEKLFF
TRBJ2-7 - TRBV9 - TGTGCCAGCAGCCCTTCGGGGGATGTATTCCACGAGCAGTACTTC CASSPSGDVFHEQYF
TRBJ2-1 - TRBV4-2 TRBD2 TGTGCCAGCAGCCAAGAGGTGGGACTAGCGCAAAATGAGCAGTTCTTC CASSQEVGLAQNEQFF
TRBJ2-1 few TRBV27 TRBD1 TGTGCCAGCAGTCTCGGGACAGTCAATGAGCAGTTCTTC CASSLGTVNEQFF
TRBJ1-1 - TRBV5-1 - TGCGCCAGCAGCCCCGTCCTAAACACTGAAGCTTTCTTT CASSPVLNTEAFF
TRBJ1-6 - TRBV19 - TGTGCCAGTAGCCGGAAGGGGTATAATTCACCCCTCCACTTT CASSRKGYNSPLHF